This T cell receptor (beta chain) was profiled in a study of blood T cell repertoires in COVID-19. In the study overall: Both acute and convalescent COVID-19 samples were obtained from the United States, Italy and Spain.

Using immunoSEQ multiplex PCR, the repertoire was profiled, and TCRdb retains in-frame clones only, with some absent. The sample contains under 300,000 clones, approximately 88% of which appear only once. Sequences were obtained from PBMCs or T cells enriched from blood (not recorded which). This TCR was sampled from a woman aged 40 to 49 with acute COVID-19.

CDR3 loop: CASSYSGGPYNEQFF. In DNA form, the CDR3 reads TGTGCCAGCAGCTACAGCGGGGGGCCCTACAATGAGCAGTTCTTC. The V call is TRBV5-6, the J call TRBJ2-1; 9 nucleotides line up with TRBD2. This CDR3 contains 15 residues. Unmatched junction bases numbered 3, after V lost 3 bases and J lost 2 bases. Germline loops: CDR1 SGHDT, CDR2 YYEEEE.